This T cell receptor (beta chain) appears in the sequencing data of a study of cytomegalovirus exposure and HLA in healthy donors. The donors were in the approximately 120-subject validation cohort; that cohort was separate from the roughly 730-subject first cohort. J was trimmed by 9 bases and V by 6 bases; bases with no gene match: 6. The germline CDR1 and CDR2 sequences are SNHLY and FYNNEI. CDR3 length equals 14 residues. This clone was recorded many times. The method was immunoSEQ multiplex PCR; TCRdb's version includes in-frame clones alone and lacks a portion of them. The profile covers around 200,000 clones, with about 86% appearing a single time and 2.5% to 3.5% taken by the ten largest.

The gene calls are TRBV2 and TRBJ1-6; TRBD1 agrees at 9 bases. This clonotype was obtained from a woman younger than 30 in good health and CMV-seropositive. The sample comprised PBMCs. The CDR3 DNA reads as TGTGCCAGCAGAAGGGACAGGGATCGTTCACCCCTCCACTTT. Translation gives CASRRDRDRSPLHF. Complete variable domain (other parts from reference TRBV2 and TRBJ1-6): EPEVTQTPSHQVTQMGQEVILRCVPISNHLYFYWYRQILGQKVEFLVSFYNNEISEKSEIFDDQFSVERPDGSNFTLKIRSTKLEDSAMYFCASRRDRDRSPLHFGNGTRLTVT.